This T cell receptor (beta chain) was retrieved from a study of HIV-infected patients and healthy controls. Alpha and beta constant-region primers primed reverse transcription of about 500 ng RNA. Separate chain-specific third strand synthesis with multiplexing indices produced the alpha and beta libraries. Ligation attached cDNA to a 5' RACE adapter that carried a random hexamer and SP2 site. One entry per CDR3 protein, called by TCRdb with MiXCR from the 5' RACE reads. The sample yields 17,000 or so distinct CDR3 sequences, 9% to 9.5% seen once. The repertoire came from unfractionated whole blood and reflected all unsorted peripheral T cells. This CDR3 comprises 13 residues. Trimming removed 8 bases from V and 1 base from J, with 11 bases in between. Germline V gives CDR1 MDHEN, CDR2 SYDVKM. This clonotype is medium-sized (0.01 to 0.1%).

The sequenced material came from blood. The chain recombines TRBV28 with TRBJ1-1; D gene unclear. The TCR sequence derives from an adult in good health. The CDR3 coding sequence is TGTGCCAGCCGTCCACTCCGGAACACTGAAGCTTTCTTT. Translating gives CASRPLRNTEAFF.